A selection of T cell receptor beta chains follows, all from one sample in a study of blood T cell repertoires in COVID-19. The method was immunoSEQ multiplex PCR; TCRdb's version includes in-frame clones alone and lacks a portion of them. This sample has about 370,000 clones, with 80% to 90% found just once. Source material: PBMCs or T cells enriched from blood (not recorded which). Source of these receptors: a man aged 18 to 35 who had recovered from COVID-19. Each CDR3 is given with its conserved first and last residue. A D gene is named only where the DNA matches it firmly. Not all rows give a size; the values are once, few, many and, for expanded clones, a class.

v_gene	d_gene	abundance	j_gene	CDR3aa	CDR3nt
TRBV6-6	TRBD1	-	TRBJ1-5	CASSLDRGGVQPQHF	TGTGCCAGCAGTCTGGACAGGGGAGGTGTTCAGCCCCAGCATTTT
TRBV29-1	-	few	TRBJ1-1	CSVPQGSEAFF	TGCAGCGTTCCACAGGGATCTGAAGCTTTCTTT
TRBV6-5	-	-	TRBJ1-5	CASSPGTSRPQHF	TGTGCCAGCAGCCCGGGGACTTCTCGGCCCCAGCATTTT
TRBV11-2	-	many	TRBJ2-3	CASSLEQLGGTDTQYF	TGTGCCAGCAGCTTAGAACAACTCGGGGGCACAGATACGCAGTATTTT
TRBV7-9	-	-	TRBJ1-2	CASRLAGDKDYYYGYTF	TGTGCCAGCAGACTCGCCGGAGATAAGGACTATTACTATGGCTACACCTTC
TRBV6-5	-	-	TRBJ1-1	CASSYESVSTEAFF	TGTGCCAGCAGTTATGAATCGGTAAGCACTGAAGCTTTCTTT
TRBV28	TRBD2	-	TRBJ2-1	CASSSSIAGGQGNEQFF	TGTGCCAGCAGCTCTTCCATAGCGGGAGGGCAGGGCAATGAGCAGTTCTTC
TRBV7-2	-	once	TRBJ2-7	CASSLDSLEQYF	TGTGCCAGCAGCTTGGACAGCCTTGAGCAGTACTTC
TRBV6-6	-	-	TRBJ1-2	CASSVNRVQGGYTF	TGTGCCAGCAGCGTTAACAGGGTTCAGGGCGGCTACACCTTC
TRBV4-1	TRBD1	once	TRBJ1-2	CASSQSPAATGVGYTF	TGCGCCAGCAGCCAAAGCCCTGCTGCTACAGGGGTGGGCTACACCTTC
TRBV7-9	-	-	TRBJ2-7	CASSSGHSSNEQYF	TGTGCCAGCAGCTCGGGACACTCCTCCAACGAGCAGTACTTC
TRBV2	-	-	TRBJ1-1	CASSYRRDGEAFF	TGTGCCAGCAGTTACAGGCGGGACGGTGAAGCTTTCTTT
TRBV2	-	-	TRBJ2-3	CASGGTVSSTDTQYF	TGTGCCAGCGGGGGGACAGTCTCAAGCACAGATACGCAGTATTTT
TRBV29-1	TRBD2	once	TRBJ2-5	CSVTDGEGWETQYF	TGCAGCGTTACAGATGGGGAGGGGTGGGAGACCCAGTACTTC
TRBV6-5	-	-	TRBJ2-2	CASSRDYLGELFF	TGTGCCAGCAGCCGAGACTACCTCGGGGAGCTGTTTTTT
TRBV4-1	TRBD1	-	TRBJ1-1	CASRSEGTGGSTEAFF	TGCGCCAGCAGGTCAGAGGGGACAGGGGGATCCACTGAAGCTTTCTTT
TRBV4-1	TRBD1	-	TRBJ1-1	CASSFRQGADTEAFF	TGCGCCAGCAGCTTCCGACAGGGGGCGGACACTGAAGCTTTCTTT
TRBV28	-	once	TRBJ2-5	CASRGVETQYF	TGTGCCAGCAGGGGAGTAGAGACCCAGTACTTC
TRBV30	TRBD1	-	TRBJ2-7	CAWSLGDRRTGGYEQYF	TGTGCCTGGAGTCTAGGCGACCGAAGGACAGGGGGGTACGAGCAGTACTTC
TRBV28	-	few	TRBJ2-7	CASSLLGRYEQYF	TGTGCCAGCAGTTTATTGGGGAGGTACGAGCAGTACTTC
TRBV6-5	TRBD1	-	TRBJ1-2	CASSRGIGYTF	TGTGCCAGTAGCAGGGGGATCGGCTACACCTTC
TRBV5-4	-	-	TRBJ2-5	CASSLQGAQETQYF	TGTGCCAGCAGCTTGCAAGGGGCCCAAGAGACCCAGTACTTC
TRBV5-1	TRBD2	-	TRBJ2-1	CASSSGTSAYNEQFF	TGCGCCAGCAGCTCCGGGACTAGCGCCTACAATGAGCAGTTCTTC
TRBV6-5	-	-	TRBJ1-6	CASNSLAGNSPLHF	TGTGCCAGCAACTCCCTCGCGGGCAATTCACCCCTCCACTTT
TRBV5-1	-	-	TRBJ2-5	CASTPSRAGKTQYF	TGCGCCAGCACCCCCTCGAGGGCGGGGAAGACCCAGTACTTC
TRBV4-2	-	-	TRBJ1-1	CASGLGQITEAFF	TGTGCCAGCGGCCTAGGACAGATCACTGAAGCTTTCTTT
TRBV7-2	TRBD1	once	TRBJ1-2	CASSLSEGGYYGYTF	TGTGCCAGCAGCTTAAGTGAAGGGGGCTACTATGGCTACACCTTC
TRBV6-5	TRBD1	-	TRBJ1-4	CASRDRVVEKLFF	TGTGCCAGCCGGGACAGGGTAGTCGAAAAACTGTTTTTT
TRBV14	TRBD2	-	TRBJ2-1	CASSRVIGTSGYNEQFF	TGTGCCAGCAGCCGGGTCATCGGGACTAGCGGATACAATGAGCAGTTCTTC
TRBV7-7	TRBD1	-	TRBJ2-2	CASSDRGNTGELFF	TGTGCCAGCAGTGACAGGGGCAACACCGGGGAGCTGTTTTTT
TRBV2	-	-	TRBJ2-5	CASSGISRSSKETQYF	TGTGCCAGCAGTGGGATATCTCGGAGTTCCAAAGAGACCCAGTACTTC
TRBV19	-	-	TRBJ2-3	CASSKHQGRTDTQYF	TGTGCCAGTAGTAAACATCAGGGTCGCACAGATACGCAGTATTTT
TRBV19	TRBD1	-	TRBJ2-7	CASSTGTGGWYEQYF	TGTGCCAGTAGTACCGGGACAGGGGGTTGGTACGAGCAGTACTTC
TRBV5-1	-	few	TRBJ1-6	CASSLYTDSPLHF	TGCGCCAGCAGCTTGTATACGGATTCACCCCTCCACTTT
TRBV18	-	-	TRBJ2-7	CASSPEALSGFRYF	TGTGCCAGCTCACCGGAGGCATTGTCGGGTTTCAGGTACTTC
TRBV6-5	-	-	TRBJ1-2	CASSYSTAGKYGYTF	TGTGCCAGCAGTTACTCGACTGCAGGGAAATATGGCTACACCTTC
TRBV3-1/TRBV3-2	TRBD2	-	TRBJ2-1	CASSQVRLAGDLTYNEQFF	TGTGCCAGCAGCCAAGTAAGACTAGCGGGGGACCTAACCTACAATGAGCAGTTCTTC
TRBV15	TRBD1	-	TRBJ1-5	CATSSTGVGQPQHF	TGTGCCACCAGCAGTACAGGGGTGGGACAGCCCCAGCATTTT
TRBV18	-	-	TRBJ1-1	CASSSTGWNTEAFF	TGTGCCAGCTCGTCGACAGGCTGGAACACTGAAGCTTTCTTT
TRBV18	-	once	TRBJ1-4	CASSPGHPNEKLFF	TGTGCCAGCTCACCTGGACACCCTAATGAAAAACTGTTTTTT
TRBV5-1	TRBD2	-	TRBJ2-1	CASSLASGSYNEQFF	TGCGCCAGCAGCTTGGCTAGCGGTAGCTACAATGAGCAGTTCTTC
TRBV14	-	-	TRBJ2-2	CASSQDRRSNTGELFF	TGTGCCAGCAGCCAAGATCGGAGATCGAACACCGGGGAGCTGTTTTTT
TRBV7-8	-	-	TRBJ2-2	CASRRKLTGELFF	TGTGCCAGCAGAAGAAAGCTCACCGGGGAGCTGTTTTTT
TRBV12-3/TRBV12-4	-	-	TRBJ1-2	CASSKGGFYGYTF	TGTGCCAGCAGTAAGGGGGGGTTCTATGGCTACACCTTC
TRBV19	-	-	TRBJ1-5	CASSSSGKREPQHF	TGTGCCAGTAGTAGCTCAGGGAAAAGGGAGCCCCAGCATTTT
TRBV19	TRBD2	-	TRBJ2-1	CASSILPAGGPNEQFF	TGTGCCAGTAGTATCCTCCCTGCGGGGGGGCCAAATGAGCAGTTCTTC
TRBV7-2	-	-	TRBJ2-1	CASSPRGTFYNEQFF	TGTGCCAGCAGCCCTCGAGGGACTTTCTACAATGAGCAGTTCTTC
TRBV6-2/TRBV6-3	TRBD2	-	TRBJ2-7	CASSYSFRRGKDEQYF	TGTGCCAGCAGTTACTCATTCCGGCGGGGGAAGGACGAGCAGTACTTC
TRBV9	-	-	TRBJ2-1	CASSVVTGISSYNEQFF	TGTGCCAGCAGCGTAGTAACAGGTATAAGCTCCTACAATGAGCAGTTCTTC
TRBV15	-	-	TRBJ1-1	CATSRPRDSEAFF	TGTGCCACCAGCAGACCCCGTGACAGTGAAGCTTTCTTT
TRBV12-3/TRBV12-4	-	-	TRBJ1-1	CASRGRGVSFF	TGTGCCAGCAGGGGACGGGGGGTATCTTTCTTT
TRBV29-1	TRBD2	-	TRBJ2-2	CSAWDTGGAGELFF	TGCAGCGCCTGGGACACGGGAGGGGCCGGGGAGCTGTTTTTT